Listed below are T cell receptor beta chains from one sample, sequenced in a study of T cell changes during pregnancy in multiple sclerosis. The data were produced by immunoSEQ multiplex PCR, yet TCRdb's version contains in-frame clones alone and is incomplete. The sample includes about 39,000 clones, approximately 94% of them seen just once. This specimen was CD4+ T cells from peripheral blood mononuclear cells, taken after pregnancy. The receptors come from a female donor with multiple sclerosis, enrolled in a pregnancy study. The conserved cysteine and the conserved F or W are not part of the CDR3 here. Each record gives: clone size, D gene, V gene, CDR3 protein. A D gene is named only where the DNA matches it firmly. Size tells how often a clone was seen (once, few, many) or the class of an expanded clone, and some rows leave it out.

- | - | TRBV7-9 | ASSVEGLSDGYT
- | - | TRBV15 | ATSIGTFNTGELF
few | - | TRBV12-2 | ASRCLAGGLPSYEQY
- | - | TRBV11-2 | ASSLRGDSSYNEQF
- | TRBD1 | TRBV7-9 | ASSSGQGATDTQY
- | - | TRBV5-1 | ASSLSRVSTTEAF
- | - | TRBV14 | ASSPPRGSNTEAF
- | TRBD2 | TRBV18 | ASSPAGDSNTGELF
- | - | TRBV4-1 | ASSREGRGEAF
- | - | TRBV27 | ASSSGQLSNQPQH
- | TRBD1 | TRBV6-1 | ATWRDRGNQPQH
once | - | TRBV9 | ASSPQAGQSTDTQY
- | - | TRBV29-1 | SVSGRDTSGNTIY
- | TRBD1 | TRBV5-5 | ASSFVPTGRVEGPQH
- | - | TRBV7-9 | ASSLGPGGPKPQDTQY
- | - | TRBV18 | ASSPLPTGRRDTEAF
- | TRBD1 | TRBV6-5 | ASSYSGTGSYGYT
- | - | TRBV5-1 | ASSLVGGSEQY
- | - | TRBV4-2 | ASSQDAGRGGTEAF
once | - | TRBV5-6 | ASAPRVGGYT
- | TRBD2 | TRBV18 | ASSPFLAETTYSYEQY
- | - | TRBV2 | ASMLGGNTEAF
- | TRBD1 | TRBV11-2 | ASSFSPFGGDREAGYT